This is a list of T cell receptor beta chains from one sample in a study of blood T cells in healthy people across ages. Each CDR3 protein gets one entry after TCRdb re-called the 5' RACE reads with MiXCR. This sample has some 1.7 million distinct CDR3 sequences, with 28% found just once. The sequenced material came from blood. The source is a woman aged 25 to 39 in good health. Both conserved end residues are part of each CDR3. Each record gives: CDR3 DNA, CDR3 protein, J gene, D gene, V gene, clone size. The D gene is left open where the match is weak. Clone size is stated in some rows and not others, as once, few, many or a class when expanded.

cdr3_nt: TGTGCCAGCAGCATACCGGGGGCGGGAGGGCCGAACATTCAGTACTTC; cdr3_aa: CASSIPGAGGPNIQYF; j_call: TRBJ2-4; d_call: TRBD2; v_call: TRBV7-9; clone_size: few
cdr3_nt: TGTGCCAGCAGCCCAGAGGGATTGTGGACTGAAGCTTTCTTT; cdr3_aa: CASSPEGLWTEAFF; j_call: TRBJ1-1; d_call: .; v_call: TRBV7-2; clone_size: .
cdr3_nt: TGTGCCAGCAGTTTATGGGGGGACAATCAGCCCCAGCATTTT; cdr3_aa: CASSLWGDNQPQHF; j_call: TRBJ1-5; d_call: .; v_call: TRBV12-3/TRBV12-4; clone_size: .
cdr3_nt: TGTGCCAACAGAAGACTAGCGGGCCGGGAGCAGTTCTTC; cdr3_aa: CANRRLAGREQFF; j_call: TRBJ2-1; d_call: TRBD2; v_call: TRBV27; clone_size: .
cdr3_nt: TGCAGTGCTAGCACAGGGTTCAATCAGCCCCAGCATTTT; cdr3_aa: CSASTGFNQPQHF; j_call: TRBJ1-5; d_call: .; v_call: TRBV20-1; clone_size: .
cdr3_nt: TGCAGCGCCGAAGGACAGGGTGAAAAACTGTTTTTT; cdr3_aa: CSAEGQGEKLFF; j_call: TRBJ1-4; d_call: TRBD1; v_call: TRBV29-1; clone_size: .
cdr3_nt: TGTGCCAGCAGGGACCGGGACAGTTGGTCCAATGAGCAGTTCTTC; cdr3_aa: CASRDRDSWSNEQFF; j_call: TRBJ2-1; d_call: TRBD1; v_call: TRBV2; clone_size: .
cdr3_nt: TGCGCCAGCAGCCAGGGACAGGGTGCCAAAAACATTCAGTACTTC; cdr3_aa: CASSQGQGAKNIQYF; j_call: TRBJ2-4; d_call: TRBD1; v_call: TRBV4-1; clone_size: .
cdr3_nt: TGCGCCAGCAGCCCCGAGCGGGGGGGCCACACCGGGGAGCTGTTTTTT; cdr3_aa: CASSPERGGHTGELFF; j_call: TRBJ2-2; d_call: TRBD2; v_call: TRBV5-1; clone_size: once
cdr3_nt: TGTGCCAGCAGCGACAGCCGATATGAGCCCCAGCATTTT; cdr3_aa: CASSDSRYEPQHF; j_call: TRBJ1-5; d_call: .; v_call: TRBV6-2/TRBV6-3; clone_size: few
cdr3_nt: TGTGCCAGCAGCTTAGGAGGGATTTATAATGAAAAACTGTTTTTT; cdr3_aa: CASSLGGIYNEKLFF; j_call: TRBJ1-4; d_call: .; v_call: TRBV7-9; clone_size: .
cdr3_nt: TGTGCCAGCAGGACTAGCCCGGAGACCCAGTACTTC; cdr3_aa: CASRTSPETQYF; j_call: TRBJ2-5; d_call: TRBD2; v_call: TRBV12-3/TRBV12-4; clone_size: few
cdr3_nt: TGTGCCAGCAAGACAGGGGAGGACACTGAAGCTTTCTTT; cdr3_aa: CASKTGEDTEAFF; j_call: TRBJ1-1; d_call: TRBD1; v_call: TRBV27; clone_size: few
cdr3_nt: TGCGCCAGCAGTGCTATCGTTAGCACAGATACGCAGTATTTT; cdr3_aa: CASSAIVSTDTQYF; j_call: TRBJ2-3; d_call: .; v_call: TRBV10-1; clone_size: .
cdr3_nt: TGCAGCGTTGTCGGGGACAGCTACAATGAGCAGTTCTTC; cdr3_aa: CSVVGDSYNEQFF; j_call: TRBJ2-1; d_call: TRBD1; v_call: TRBV29-1; clone_size: many
cdr3_nt: TGTGCCAGCAGCTTAGGAGCGGGGGGCGGCACAGATACGCAGTATTTT; cdr3_aa: CASSLGAGGGTDTQYF; j_call: TRBJ2-3; d_call: TRBD2; v_call: TRBV11-2; clone_size: .
cdr3_nt: TGCGCCAGCTCGGGCGGGACTTATCAGCCCCAGCATTTT; cdr3_aa: CASSGGTYQPQHF; j_call: TRBJ1-5; d_call: .; v_call: TRBV10-2; clone_size: few
cdr3_nt: TGTGCCAACCCAGGGTCCTCGTACGAGCAGTACTTC; cdr3_aa: CANPGSSYEQYF; j_call: TRBJ2-7; d_call: .; v_call: TRBV10-3; clone_size: once
cdr3_nt: TGTGCCAGCAGCGCGTCCTCGACGGGGGGCACTGAGCAGTTCTTC; cdr3_aa: CASSASSTGGTEQFF; j_call: TRBJ2-1; d_call: .; v_call: TRBV9; clone_size: few
cdr3_nt: TGTGCCAGCGGGGAAAGCGGAGGGGTTTCCAATGAGCAGTTCTTC; cdr3_aa: CASGESGGVSNEQFF; j_call: TRBJ2-1; d_call: .; v_call: TRBV12-3/TRBV12-4; clone_size: few
cdr3_nt: TGTGCCAGCAGGCCCACCGGCAGGGGGCGACCCTCCTATGGCTACACCTTC; cdr3_aa: CASRPTGRGRPSYGYTF; j_call: TRBJ1-2; d_call: TRBD1; v_call: TRBV5-6; clone_size: .
cdr3_nt: TGTGCCAGCAGCTTAGCAATAGCGGTGGGTGGCTACACCTTC; cdr3_aa: CASSLAIAVGGYTF; j_call: TRBJ1-2; d_call: .; v_call: TRBV7-2; clone_size: few
cdr3_nt: TGTGCCAGCAGCCCCCCTGGGCTAGCCCTAGTAAATGAGCAGTTCTTC; cdr3_aa: CASSPPGLALVNEQFF; j_call: TRBJ2-1; d_call: .; v_call: TRBV7-2; clone_size: many
cdr3_nt: TGTGCCAGCGGAAGACAGGGGGCTGACTATGGCTACACCTTC; cdr3_aa: CASGRQGADYGYTF; j_call: TRBJ1-2; d_call: TRBD1; v_call: TRBV27; clone_size: once
cdr3_nt: TGCAGCGGGACAGGGACCACCAACTATGGCTACACCTTC; cdr3_aa: CSGTGTTNYGYTF; j_call: TRBJ1-2; d_call: TRBD1; v_call: TRBV29-1; clone_size: few
cdr3_nt: TGCGCCAGCAGTTTTGTAAATGAGCAGTTCTTC; cdr3_aa: CASSFVNEQFF; j_call: TRBJ2-1; d_call: .; v_call: TRBV5-1; clone_size: .
cdr3_nt: TGTGCCAGCAGTTATGGGGGGATCGGTGTTGGGAGCACAGATACGCAGTATTTT; cdr3_aa: CASSYGGIGVGSTDTQYF; j_call: TRBJ2-3; d_call: .; v_call: TRBV6-5; clone_size: .
cdr3_nt: TGTGCCAGCAGTTTCCGCCACGGACGCCGAGGAGGAGAGACCCAGTACTTC; cdr3_aa: CASSFRHGRRGGETQYF; j_call: TRBJ2-5; d_call: .; v_call: TRBV12-3/TRBV12-4; clone_size: few
cdr3_nt: TGTGCCAGCAGCTTATCTAGCGGACCCTCTGGAAACACCATATATTTT; cdr3_aa: CASSLSSGPSGNTIYF; j_call: TRBJ1-3; d_call: .; v_call: TRBV7-3; clone_size: .
cdr3_nt: TGCAGCGTTGAAGGGACTAGCGGGAGTCTGGATGAGCAGTTCTTC; cdr3_aa: CSVEGTSGSLDEQFF; j_call: TRBJ2-1; d_call: TRBD2; v_call: TRBV29-1; clone_size: many
cdr3_nt: TGCAGCGTCCTTTCGACCCCAGGGGGAAGGTCACCCCTCCACTTT; cdr3_aa: CSVLSTPGGRSPLHF; j_call: TRBJ1-6; d_call: TRBD1; v_call: TRBV20-1; clone_size: .